This T cell receptor (beta chain) emerged from a study of T cell changes during pregnancy in multiple sclerosis (dated by TCRdb to 2018 to 2020). In terms of the full investigation: The study looked at changes in the T cell repertoire across pregnancy in women with multiple sclerosis.

For this clone: Its antigen is unknown. The sample holds no much larger clone one base away, and base qualities are not on file.

The library was obtained by the immunoSEQ multiplex PCR assay. The table was pulled from immuneACCESS by TCRdb, which kept in-frame rearrangements only. Such tables lose some clones; where checked, under half of the loss comes from unresolved V genes, and the rest has no known cause. The table for this sample lists about 44,000 clones; nearly 95% of them were counted only once. The ten most abundant clones make up around 0.48% of the sample. Looking up the germline V gene yields CDR1 SGDLS and CDR2 YYNGEE. V was cut back by 0 bases and J by 3 bases, leaving a gap of 13 bases between them. The CDR3 runs 15 residues from the cysteine to the phenylalanine. Only CDR3 DNA remains: 45 bases, in frame from the first base.

The clonotype comes from a female donor with multiple sclerosis, enrolled in a pregnancy study. The input for sequencing was CD4+ T cells from peripheral blood mononuclear cells, taken in the first trimester of pregnancy. The chain links TRBV9 with TRBJ2-7; a tentative D call is TRBD1 (6 bases match). This receptor has the CDR3 CASSVEGYRDYEQYF. The bases are TGTGCCAGCAGCGTAGAGGGGTACAGGGACTACGAGCAGTACTTC. Extended through the reference TRBV9 and TRBJ2-7 proteins, this CDR3 yields the full variable domain: DSGVTQTPKHLITATGQRVTLRCSPRSGDLSVYWYQQSLDQGLQFLIQYYNGEERAKGNILERFSAQQFPDLHSELNLSSLELGDSALYFCASSVEGYRDYEQYFGPGTRLTVT.